This T cell receptor beta chain was sequenced for a study of blood T cell repertoires in COVID-19. Study context: Some COVID-19 samples were acute and others convalescent; all came from the United States, Italy and Spain.

TCRdb's copy holds only in-frame clones and misses some; the assay was immunoSEQ multiplex PCR. The data contain about 33,000 clones, roughly 85% of them singletons. This clone has only one observation. This CDR3 comprises 15 residues. Sequencing input: peripheral blood. The gene calls are TRBV21-1 and TRBJ1-1; the table names TRBD1, a call not compared with the DNA. TRBV21-1 is a pseudogene locus. The source of this sequence is an elderly man with active COVID-19. The CDR3, as DNA: TGTGCCAGCAGCACCCACAGGGACCAGTGCACTGAAGCTTTCTTT. Translating it yields CASSTHRDQCTEAFF.